The 23 T cell receptor beta chains listed next were all sequenced from one sample in a study of cytomegalovirus exposure and HLA in healthy donors. A multiplex PCR was run with 60 Vbeta primers and 13 Jbeta primers. Produced via immunoSEQ multiplex PCR; TCRdb's table is partial and in-frame only. The table lists 180,000 or so clones, 75% of them singletons, with around 7.7% in the top ten. Sequencing was done on a sample of PBMCs. The receptors here all came from a woman in her 40s in good health and CMV-seropositive.

The chain employs TRBV18 and TRBJ1-5, with a weak D call TRBD1 (6 bases). There are 13 residues in the CDR3. The germline V gene has CDR1 KGHSH and CDR2 LQKENI. Trimming pared 2 bases from V and 6 bases from J, leaving 8 bases between. The CDR3 protein is CASSPGQFQPQHF. CDR3 nucleotides: TGTGCCAGCTCACCAGGACAGTTTCAGCCCCAGCATTTT.

The CDR3 DNA reads TGTGCCAGTAGTACCTTACGGGGGGGAACGGCAGATACGCAGTATTTT. Translating gives CASSTLRGGTADTQYF. V and J are TRBV19 and TRBJ2-3; TRBD2 aligns across 8 bases. Germline CDR1 LNHDA, CDR2 SQIVND (reference sequence). This CDR3 is 16 amino acids long. The J segment lost 4 bases and the V segment lost 4 bases, leaving 10 bases of the junction unmatched.

V gene TRBV7-9 combines with J gene TRBJ2-5; 7 positions agree with TRBD1. The CDR3 totals 14 residues. Per the germline V gene, CDR1 is SEHNR and CDR2 is FQNEAQ (reference sequence). Trimming cost V 5 bases and J 7 bases; bases outside gene matches: 10. The chain's CDR3 is CASSGGQRLRTQYF. The CDR3 DNA reads TGTGCCAGCAGCGGGGGACAGCGGCTCAGGACCCAGTACTTC.

The chain carries TRBV15 and TRBJ1-6; TRBD1 aligns across 7 bases. V shed 3 bases, J shed 10 bases, and the junction held 6 bases outside the gene matches. CDR3 size: 14 residues. Looked up from germline, CDR1 is LNHNV and CDR2 is YYDKDF (reference sequence). This CDR3 is CATSSQTGDSPLHF. The CDR3 nucleotides read TGTGCCACCAGCAGTCAAACAGGGGACTCACCCCTCCACTTT.

J is TRBJ1-1 and V is TRBV6-5; 10 positions agree with TRBD1. CDR1 is MNHEY and CDR2 is SVGAGI in the germline V gene. The J segment lost 7 bases and the V segment lost 4 bases, leaving 9 bases of the junction unmatched. CDR3 size: 15 residues. The DNA of the CDR3 is TGTGCCAGCAGTTCCCCCGGGACAGGGGAGAATGAAGCTTTCTTT. Translation gives CASSSPGTGENEAFF.

This clone was seen a handful of times. The chain recombines TRBV28 with TRBJ2-2, with D tentatively TRBD1 (5 bases). CDR3 size: 13 residues. The V gene lost 4 bases and the J gene lost 7 bases, with 10 bases spanning the gap. Germline assignment: CDR1 MDHEN and CDR2 SYDVKM. The CDR3, as DNA: TGTGCCAGCAGTTATAGGGGTGGCGGGGAGCTGTTTTTT. The encoded protein is CASSYRGGGELFF. The whole variable domain, remainder taken from reference TRBV28 and TRBJ2-2, is DVKVTQSSRYLVKRTGEKVFLECVQDMDHENMFWYRQDPGLGLRLIYFSYDVKMKEKGDIPEGYSVSREKKERFSLILESASTNQTSMYLCASSYRGGGELFFGEGSRLTVL.

Regarding this clone: Within the sample, other DNA sequences also encode this same CDR3. This chain links TRBV5-4 with TRBJ2-2; 7 nucleotides align to TRBD1. The CDR3 is 15 residues long. The trim removed 2 bases at V and 0 bases at J, leaving 1 base unmatched. Germline V lookup: CDR1 SGHNT, CDR2 YYREEE (reference sequence). CDR3 in amino acids: CASSFGTANTGELFF. Here the CDR3 DNA reads TGTGCCAGCAGCTTCGGGACAGCGAACACCGGGGAGCTGTTTTTT.

V gene TRBV20-1 combines with J gene TRBJ2-1; D is unresolved. Trimming stripped 7 bases from V and 6 bases from J, with 10 bases between. Germline V gene lookup returns CDR1 DFQATT and CDR2 SNEGSKA (reference sequence). There are 11 residues in the CDR3. CDR3 loop: CSVITGNEQFF. As DNA, the CDR3 is TGCAGTGTCATCACTGGCAATGAGCAGTTCTTC.

This chain uses TRBV6-5 with TRBJ2-7; 8 nucleotides agree with TRBD2. V lost 2 bases, J lost 4 bases, and 7 bases stayed unmatched. Germline loops: CDR1 MNHEY, CDR2 SVGAGI. The CDR3 sequence is 15 residues long. DNA for the CDR3: TGTGCCAGCAGTTACCTCGGGACTAGACATTACGAGCAGTACTTC. Its protein is CASSYLGTRHYEQYF.

The rearrangement links TRBV5-1 to TRBJ2-2; maybe TRBD2 (6 bases). Germline V gene sequence: CDR1 SGHRS, CDR2 YFSETQ. The CDR3 covers 15 residues. V lost 1 base and J lost 7, with 14 bases in between. The CDR3 protein is CASSLWAGSGGELFF. The CDR3 DNA follows: TGCGCCAGCAGCTTGTGGGCGGGATCCGGCGGGGAGCTGTTTTTT. Complete variable domain (other parts from reference TRBV5-1 and TRBJ2-2): KAGVTQTPRYLIKTRGQQVTLSCSPISGHRSVSWYQQTPGQGLQFLFEYFSETQRNKGNFPGRFSGRQFSNSRSEMNVSTLELGDSALYLCASSLWAGSGGELFFGEGSRLTVL.

This chain uses TRBV18 with TRBJ2-7; 12 bases fit TRBD1. The CDR3 spans 17 residues. J was trimmed by 7 bases and V by 3 bases; bases with no gene match: 13. The germline gives CDR1 KGHSH, CDR2 LQKENI. CDR3: CASSPNIPGTGGFEQYF. For the CDR3, the DNA is TGTGCCAGCTCACCTAACATCCCCGGGACAGGGGGCTTTGAGCAGTACTTC.

The chain links TRBV28 to TRBJ1-5; D remains ambiguous. With 3 bases removed from V and 0 bases from J, the gap between germline ends came to 9 bases. This CDR3 region has 15 residues. Germline CDR1 reads MDHEN; CDR2 reads SYDVKM. CDR3 loop: CASSLGGFSNQPQHF. In DNA form, the CDR3 reads TGTGCCAGCAGTTTGGGAGGGTTTAGCAATCAGCCCCAGCATTTT.

V usage is TRBV5-4 and J usage is TRBJ2-1; 8 bases line up with TRBD2. The CDR3 contains 15 residues. Germline assignment: CDR1 SGHNT and CDR2 YYREEE (reference sequence). V trimming: 4 bases; J trimming: 8 bases; junction bases outside the gene matches: 11. In nucleotides, the CDR3 is TGTGCCAGCAGCCCGAGGACTAGCTTAAGACATGAGCAGTTCTTC. Amino acid sequence: CASSPRTSLRHEQFF.

This clone has just one count. The gene calls are TRBV4-2 and TRBJ2-1; 8 bases are shared with TRBD2. The CDR3 covers 16 residues. Germline-derived CDR1 and CDR2 are LGHNA and YNFKEQ. With V trimmed by 3 bases and J by 5 bases, 9 bases remained unmatched. The CDR3 reads CASSQPGTSLNNEQFF. The DNA of the CDR3 is TGTGCCAGCAGCCAGCCCGGGACTAGTCTGAACAATGAGCAGTTCTTC.

This chain connects TRBV25-1 to TRBJ1-1; D remains unclear. V was pared by 6 bases and J by 1 base, with 12 bases between. The CDR3 consists of 14 residues. The germline V gene has CDR1 MGHDK and CDR2 SYGVNS. Here the CDR3 DNA reads TGTGCCAGCAGCCCGCGGAGGGCGAACACTGAAGCTTTCTTT. Its protein is CASSPRRANTEAFF.

The V gene is TRBV19, the J gene TRBJ1-2; D may be TRBD1 (5 bases). CDR1 and CDR2 from the germline V gene are LNHDA and SQIVND (reference sequence). The CDR3 totals 17 residues. V was cut by 3 bases and J by 3 bases, with 20 bases left in between. Here the CDR3 reads CASSMAVLDWGDYGYTF. The CDR3 DNA is TGTGCCAGTAGTATGGCTGTTTTGGATTGGGGGGACTATGGCTACACCTTC.

The chain uses TRBV18 and TRBJ1-4; possibly TRBD1 for D (6 bases). The CDR3 is 14 amino acids. Trimming pared 3 bases from V and 1 base from J, leaving 6 bases between. Germline CDR1 is KGHSH and CDR2 is LQKENI. The CDR3 spells CASSPRGTNEKLFF. CDR3 coding DNA: TGTGCCAGCTCACCCAGGGGAACTAATGAAAAACTGTTTTTT. The full variable domain, rest sourced from reference TRBV18 and TRBJ1-4, is NAGVMQNPRHLVRRRGQEARLRCSPMKGHSHVYWYRQLPEEGLKFMVYLQKENIIDESGMPKERFSAEFPKEGPSILRIQQVVRGDSAAYFCASSPRGTNEKLFFGSGTQLSVL.

The V call is TRBV19, the J call TRBJ2-7; D is possibly TRBD2 (5 bases). Trimming removed 1 base at V and 6 bases at J, with 13 bases between. This CDR3 is 14 amino acids long. CDR1 is LNHDA, CDR2 SQIVND, per germline (reference sequence). The CDR3 nucleotides are TGTGCCAGTAGTATAGCCCTAGCCGATGGCGAGCAGTACTTC. This gives the protein CASSIALADGEQYF.

With regard to this clone: The sample contains more than one DNA sequence encoding this CDR3. V is TRBV14 and J is TRBJ1-2, with 7 positions matching TRBD1. V lost 3 bases, J lost 2 bases, and 0 bases stayed unmatched. The V gene's germline CDR1 is SGHDN and CDR2 FVKESK. The CDR3 runs to 13 residues. CDR3 nucleotide sequence: TGTGCCAGCAGCCAGGACAGGAACTATGGCTACACCTTC. It encodes CASSQDRNYGYTF.

V is TRBV12-5 and J is TRBJ1-5, with D perhaps TRBD1 (6 bases). The germline V gene has CDR1 LGHNT and CDR2 FRNRAP. V lost 0 bases and J lost 3, with 18 bases in between. The CDR3 consists of 18 residues. The CDR3 coding sequence is TGTGCTAGTGGTTTGGTTAGGGGGTTTTCGGGAACCAATCAGCCCCAGCATTTT. This gives the protein CASGLVRGFSGTNQPQHF.

In this sample, this clone turned up a few times. The chain carries TRBV2 and TRBJ2-7, with a tentative D call TRBD2 (5 bases). This CDR3 region has 15 residues. The ends were cut back, 2 bases at V and 2 bases at J, with 13 bases in the middle. The germline CDR1 and CDR2 sequences are SNHLY and FYNNEI. CDR3 nucleotide sequence: TGTGCCAGCAGTGAATTGGCCGGAGGAACCTACGAGCAGTACTTC. Its translation is CASSELAGGTYEQYF. The full variable domain, completed using reference TRBV2 and TRBJ2-7, is EPEVTQTPSHQVTQMGQEVILRCVPISNHLYFYWYRQILGQKVEFLVSFYNNEISEKSEIFDDQFSVERPDGSNFTLKIRSTKLEDSAMYFCASSELAGGTYEQYFGPGTRLTVT.

This chain uses TRBV2 with TRBJ2-1; D may be TRBD1 (6 bases). Germline CDR1 and CDR2: SNHLY and FYNNEI. The CDR3 is 14 residues long. Trimming shortened V by 5 bases and J by 9 bases, and 17 bases separated the two germline ends. The CDR3 loop is CASSPSLNRVEQFF. CDR3 nucleotide sequence: TGTGCCAGCAGTCCCTCGTTGAACAGGGTTGAGCAGTTCTTC.

The chain is built from TRBV29-1 and TRBJ2-3, with 7 bases that match TRBD1. CDR1 and CDR2 (germline): SQVTM, ANQGSEA. With V trimmed by 0 bases and J by 5 bases, 17 bases remained unmatched. The CDR3 is made up of 18 amino acids. CDR3 sequence (DNA): TGCAGCGTTGAAGATCAAGGGGGCGGGTCCCCAGGTAGAGATACGCAGTATTTT. Translation: CSVEDQGGGSPGRDTQYF.